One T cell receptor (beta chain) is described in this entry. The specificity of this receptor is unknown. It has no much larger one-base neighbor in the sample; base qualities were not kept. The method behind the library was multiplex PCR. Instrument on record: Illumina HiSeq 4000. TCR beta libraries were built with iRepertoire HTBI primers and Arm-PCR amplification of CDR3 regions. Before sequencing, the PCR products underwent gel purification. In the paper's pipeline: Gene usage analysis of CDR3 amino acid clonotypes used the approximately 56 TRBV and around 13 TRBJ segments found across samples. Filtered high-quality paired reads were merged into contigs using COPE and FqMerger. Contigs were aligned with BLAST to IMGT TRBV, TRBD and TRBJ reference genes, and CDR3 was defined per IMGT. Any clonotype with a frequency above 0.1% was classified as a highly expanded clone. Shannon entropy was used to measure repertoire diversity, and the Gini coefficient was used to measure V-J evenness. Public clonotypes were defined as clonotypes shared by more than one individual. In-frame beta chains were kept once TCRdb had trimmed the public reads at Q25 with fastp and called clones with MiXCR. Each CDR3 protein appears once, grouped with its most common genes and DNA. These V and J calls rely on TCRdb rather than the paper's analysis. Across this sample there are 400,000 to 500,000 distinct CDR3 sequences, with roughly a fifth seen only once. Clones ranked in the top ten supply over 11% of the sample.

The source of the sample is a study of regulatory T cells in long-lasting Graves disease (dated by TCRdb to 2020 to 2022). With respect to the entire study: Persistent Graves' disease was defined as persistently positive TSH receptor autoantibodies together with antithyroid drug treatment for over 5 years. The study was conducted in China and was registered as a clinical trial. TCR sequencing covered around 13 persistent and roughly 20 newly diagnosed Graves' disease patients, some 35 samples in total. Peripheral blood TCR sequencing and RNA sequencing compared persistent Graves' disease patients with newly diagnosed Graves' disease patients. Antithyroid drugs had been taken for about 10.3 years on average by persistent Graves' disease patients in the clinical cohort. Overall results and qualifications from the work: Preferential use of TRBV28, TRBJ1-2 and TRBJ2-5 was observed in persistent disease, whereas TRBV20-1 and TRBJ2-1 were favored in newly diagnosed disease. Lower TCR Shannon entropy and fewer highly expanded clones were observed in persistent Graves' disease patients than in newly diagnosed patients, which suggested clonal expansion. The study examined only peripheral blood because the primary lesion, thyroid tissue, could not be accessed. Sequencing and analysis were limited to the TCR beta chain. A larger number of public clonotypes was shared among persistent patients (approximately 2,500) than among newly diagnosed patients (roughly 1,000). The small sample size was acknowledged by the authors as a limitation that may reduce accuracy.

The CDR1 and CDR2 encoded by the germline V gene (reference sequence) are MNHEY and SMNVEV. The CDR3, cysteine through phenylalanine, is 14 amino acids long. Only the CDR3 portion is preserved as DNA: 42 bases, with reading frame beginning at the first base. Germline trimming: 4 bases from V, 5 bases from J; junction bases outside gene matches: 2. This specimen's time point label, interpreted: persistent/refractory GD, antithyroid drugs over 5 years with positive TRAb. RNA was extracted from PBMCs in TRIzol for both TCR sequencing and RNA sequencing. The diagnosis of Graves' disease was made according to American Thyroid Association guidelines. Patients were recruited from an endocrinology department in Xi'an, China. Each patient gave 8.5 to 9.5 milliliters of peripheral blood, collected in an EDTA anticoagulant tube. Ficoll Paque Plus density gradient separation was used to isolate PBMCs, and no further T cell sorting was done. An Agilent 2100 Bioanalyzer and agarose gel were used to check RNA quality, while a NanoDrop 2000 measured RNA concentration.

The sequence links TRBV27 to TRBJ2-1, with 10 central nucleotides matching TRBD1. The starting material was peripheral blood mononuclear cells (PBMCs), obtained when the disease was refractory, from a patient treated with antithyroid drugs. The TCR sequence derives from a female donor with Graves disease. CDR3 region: CASSSGTGDNEQFF. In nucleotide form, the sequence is TGTGCCAGCAGTTCCGGGACAGGGGACAATGAGCAGTTCTTC.